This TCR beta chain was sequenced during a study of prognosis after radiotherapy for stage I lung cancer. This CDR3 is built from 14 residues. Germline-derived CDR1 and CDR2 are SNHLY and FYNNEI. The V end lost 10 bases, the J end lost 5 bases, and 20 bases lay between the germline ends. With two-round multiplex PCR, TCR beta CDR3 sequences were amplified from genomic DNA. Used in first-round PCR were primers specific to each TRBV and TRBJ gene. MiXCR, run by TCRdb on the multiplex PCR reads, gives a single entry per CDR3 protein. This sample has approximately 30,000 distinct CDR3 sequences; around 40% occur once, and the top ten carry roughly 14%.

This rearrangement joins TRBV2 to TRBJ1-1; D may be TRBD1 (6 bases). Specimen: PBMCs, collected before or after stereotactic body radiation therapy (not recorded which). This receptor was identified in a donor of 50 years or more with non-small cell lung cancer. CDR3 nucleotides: TGTGCCATCGGACCGAACAGGGTGTTGACTGAAGCTTTCTTT. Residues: CAIGPNRVLTEAFF.